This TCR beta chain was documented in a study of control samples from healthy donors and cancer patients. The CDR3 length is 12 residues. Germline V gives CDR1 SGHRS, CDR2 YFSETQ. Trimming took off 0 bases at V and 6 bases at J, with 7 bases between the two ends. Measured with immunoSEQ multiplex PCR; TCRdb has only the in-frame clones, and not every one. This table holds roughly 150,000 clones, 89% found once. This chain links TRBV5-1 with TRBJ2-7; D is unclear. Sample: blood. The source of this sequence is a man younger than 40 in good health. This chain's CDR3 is CASSLAPSEQYF. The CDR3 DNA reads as TGCGCCAGCAGCTTGGCTCCTTCCGAGCAGTACTTC.